These 14 T cell receptor beta chains were sequenced from one sample in a study of T-cell reconstitution after alpha-beta-depleted transplantation in children. Unique molecular identifiers were used in preparing the TCRbeta library. MiXCR, applied by TCRdb to the PCR reads, yields one record per CDR3 protein. The top ten clones hold approximately 17% of a sample with approximately 70,000 distinct CDR3 sequences, roughly 5% of them seen once. Sample: PBMCs, mostly from graft donor cells, taken 180 days after TCRalphabeta/CD19-depleted stem cell transplant. These receptors all come from a boy in the first two years of life who had a stem cell transplant for acute myeloid leukemia, so the T cells may come from the graft donor.

This clonotype has ten or more counts. The genes are TRBV29-1 and TRBJ2-5; D call uncertain. Trimming took off 4 bases at V and 4 bases at J, with 13 bases between the two ends. The CDR3 is 13 residues long. CDR1 is SQVTM, CDR2 ANQGSEA, per germline. The CDR3 is CSVAGRASETQYF. Here the CDR3 DNA reads TGCAGCGTTGCTGGACGAGCCTCAGAGACCCAGTACTTC.

This clonotype was observed at least ten times. J is TRBJ2-1 and V is TRBV6-1, with D hard to call. V dropped 6 bases and J dropped 8 bases, with 20 bases sitting between them. The CDR3 extends over 15 amino acids. Per germline, CDR1 MNHNS and CDR2 SASEGT. CDR3 residues: CASSEIGDTRYEQFF. CDR3 DNA: TGTGCCAGCAGCGAAATTGGGGATACAAGATATGAGCAGTTCTTC.

The sample holds many counts of this clonotype. The chain joins TRBV12-3 or TRBV12-4 to TRBJ2-6; possibly TRBD1 for D (6 bases). With 3 bases removed from V and 5 bases from J, the gap between germline ends came to 17 bases. The CDR3 is 17 residues long. CDR3 loop: CASSFWGLGTWANVLTF. The CDR3 DNA reads TGTGCCAGCAGTTTCTGGGGGCTCGGGACATGGGCCAACGTCCTGACTTTC.

This clonotype was seen repeatedly, ten times or more. The chain combines TRBV20-1 with TRBJ1-5; D call uncertain. The CDR3 has 13 residues. Germline CDR1 DFQATT, CDR2 SNEGSKA (reference sequence). Between the trimmed V and J ends, which lost 2 bases and 4 bases, there was a span of 9 bases. The CDR3: CSARWGPNQPQHF. The CDR3 DNA sequence: TGCAGTGCTAGATGGGGTCCGAATCAGCCCCAGCATTTT.

This clonotype was observed many times. The V call is TRBV20-1, the J call TRBJ1-5; TRBD1 agrees at 12 bases. CDR1 is DFQATT, CDR2 SNEGSKA, per germline (reference sequence). This CDR3 comprises 16 residues. The junction had 6 bases not matched to a gene; V was cut back by 0 bases and J by 6 bases. The CDR3 loop reads CSARDTGTGGGQPQHF. CDR3 DNA: TGCAGTGCTAGAGATACCGGGACAGGGGGCGGTCAGCCCCAGCATTTT.

In its sample, this clonotype was seen many times. The rearrangement joins TRBV4-3 to TRBJ2-6; D tentatively reads TRBD1 or TRBD2 (5 bases each). Trimming left V 4 bases short and J 0 bases short, with 13 bases between. CDR1 LGHNA and CDR2 YSLEER come from the germline V gene. The CDR3 contains 17 residues. The CDR3 here is CASSLSGRPSGANVLTF. Written as DNA, the CDR3 is TGCGCCAGCAGCCTCTCGGGACGTCCCTCTGGGGCCAACGTCCTGACTTTC.

There are many counts of this clonotype. This rearrangement joins TRBV10-3 to TRBJ1-4; D call uncertain. This CDR3 contains 13 residues. Trimming removed 3 bases from V and 6 bases from J, with 8 bases in between. The germline V gene encodes CDR1 ENHRY and CDR2 SYGVKD. The CDR3 nucleotides read TGTGCCATCAGTGAAACAGAGTATGAAAAACTGTTTTTT. It is translated as CAISETEYEKLFF.

In this sample, this clonotype turned up many times. The gene calls are TRBV20-1 and TRBJ2-5, with TRBD2 matching over 14 bases. The CDR3 spans 15 residues. Germline V CDR1 and CDR2: DFQATT, SNEGSKA (reference sequence). The V gene end was trimmed by 7 bases and the J gene end by 4 bases; junction bases not matched to a gene: 8. CDR3 amino acids: CSGATSGGARETQYF. In DNA, the CDR3 is TGCAGTGGGGCGACTAGCGGGGGGGCACGAGAGACCCAGTACTTC.

This clonotype was seen at least ten times. The gene calls are TRBV6-1 and TRBJ1-1; D unresolved. Germline V gene data show CDR1 as MNHNS and CDR2 as SASEGT. The V end was cut by 5 bases, the J end by 0 bases, with 13 bases between. The length of the CDR3 is 15 residues. CDR3 coding DNA: TGTGCCAGCAGTCTAGAAAACAGTGTGAACACTGAAGCTTTCTTT. Protein: CASSLENSVNTEAFF.

This clonotype was observed many times. The J gene is TRBJ2-6, the V gene TRBV11-2, with D possibly matching TRBD2 (5 bases). CDR3 length: 17 residues. Germline values: CDR1 SGHAT, CDR2 FQNNGV. Trimming pared 1 base from V and 1 base from J, leaving 11 bases between. CDR3 nucleotides: TGTGCCAGCAGCTTAGTACCGGGAAGATCTGGGGCCAACGTCCTGACTTTC. Translation: CASSLVPGRSGANVLTF.

In its sample, this clonotype was seen many times. The J gene is TRBJ2-2, the V gene TRBV7-2, with 7 bases that match TRBD2. The CDR3 contains 12 residues. The ends lost 5 bases at V and 6 bases at J; junction bases unmatched: 0. Germline V lookup: CDR1 SGHTA, CDR2 FQGNSA. The CDR3 nucleotides are TGTGCCAGCAGCCGGGAGGCCGGGGAGCTGTTTTTT. It is translated as CASSREAGELFF.

This clonotype occurred many times. The chain combines TRBV5-1 with TRBJ1-4; maybe TRBD1 (5 bases). The CDR3 loop spans 14 amino acids. V lost 3 bases to trimming and J lost 2 bases, with 8 bases between them. CDR1 is SGHRS, CDR2 YFSETQ, per germline. DNA of the CDR3: TGCGCCAGCAGCTCACAGGAGACTAATGAAAAACTGTTTTTT. Residues: CASSSQETNEKLFF.

This clonotype was found many times. The chain's CDR3 is CASSPNDFSYEQYF. DNA of the CDR3: TGTGCCAGCAGCCCCAACGACTTTTCCTACGAGCAGTACTTC. This sequence joins TRBV7-2 and TRBJ2-7, with D unresolved. Trimming pared 5 bases from V and 1 base from J, leaving 12 bases between. This CDR3 has 14 amino acids. CDR1 SGHTA and CDR2 FQGNSA come from the germline V gene.

This clonotype was found many times. The V and J genes are TRBV5-1 and TRBJ1-2; D remains unclear. This CDR3 is 16 amino acids long. The germline gives CDR1 SGHRS, CDR2 YFSETQ. V dropped 1 base and J dropped 1 base, with 14 bases sitting between them. In nucleotides, the CDR3 is TGCGCCAGCAGCTTGTTGGGGATGGCGAATAACTATGGCTACACCTTC. Encoded protein: CASSLLGMANNYGYTF.